This T cell receptor beta chain was sequenced for a study of control samples from healthy donors and cancer patients. V trimming: 5 bases; J trimming: 6 bases; junction bases outside the gene matches: 5. The CDR3 consists of 13 residues. Germline assignment: CDR1 SGHTA and CDR2 FQGNSA. The protocol was immunoSEQ multiplex PCR, while the TCRdb copy is restricted to in-frame clones and leaves out a portion. Here the sample spans 140,000 to 150,000 clones, around 90% being singletons. The chain combines TRBV7-2 with TRBJ2-7; 9 bases line up with TRBD1. The clonotype comes from a man under 40 in good health. The material sequenced was blood. DNA of the CDR3: TGTGCCAGCAGCGGTAACAGGGGGCGCGAGCAGTACTTC. Protein sequence: CASSGNRGREQYF.